The clone carrying this T cell receptor (beta chain) was recorded at least ten times. Its target is not known. CDR1 is DFQATT, CDR2 SNEGSKA, per germline (reference sequence). V lost 4 bases to trimming and J lost 2 bases; unmatched junction nucleotides: 13. The CDR3 is made up of 18 amino acids. These data come from a study of early T cells in non-severe SARS-CoV-2 infection. Study-level information: Sequencing of unsorted whole blood was done on bulk RNA, leaving chains unpaired. Whole-study findings and limits: Matching against VDJdb likely underestimated virus-specific expansions, favoring anti-spike CD8.

Unique molecular identifiers were affixed to single, distinct cDNA molecules. In TCRdb, the 5' RACE reads were re-called with MiXCR into one record per CDR3 protein. The sample has roughly 50,000 distinct CDR3 sequences, over 7.5% seen once. The chain couples TRBV20-1 to TRBJ1-5; 11 bases agree with TRBD1. The sequencing sample was made of whole blood. The TCR originated in an adult who was a healthcare worker with PCR-confirmed SARS-CoV-2 infection or an uninfected control (not recorded which). The CDR3 here is CSAKRPGTGGRRNQPQHF. CDR3 in DNA: TGCAGTGCTAAAAGACCCGGGACAGGGGGTCGCCGCAATCAGCCCCAGCATTTT.